This TCR beta chain appears in the sequencing data of a study of control samples from healthy donors and cancer patients. Trimming cost V 3 bases and J 6 bases, with 11 bases left between them. CDR3 length: 13 amino acids. Germline V lookup: CDR1 KGHSH, CDR2 LQKENI. The protocol was immunoSEQ multiplex PCR, while the TCRdb copy is restricted to in-frame clones and leaves out a portion. The table records 2,400 or so clones, 95% to 98% of them present only once. The sequenced sample consisted of PBMCs. The chain carries TRBV18 and TRBJ1-1; D ambiguous. The sequence came from a man in his 70s with head and neck cancer. DNA for the CDR3: TGTGCCAGCTCACCTGATACGGGCGCTGAAGCTTTCTTT. Its protein product is CASSPDTGAEAFF.